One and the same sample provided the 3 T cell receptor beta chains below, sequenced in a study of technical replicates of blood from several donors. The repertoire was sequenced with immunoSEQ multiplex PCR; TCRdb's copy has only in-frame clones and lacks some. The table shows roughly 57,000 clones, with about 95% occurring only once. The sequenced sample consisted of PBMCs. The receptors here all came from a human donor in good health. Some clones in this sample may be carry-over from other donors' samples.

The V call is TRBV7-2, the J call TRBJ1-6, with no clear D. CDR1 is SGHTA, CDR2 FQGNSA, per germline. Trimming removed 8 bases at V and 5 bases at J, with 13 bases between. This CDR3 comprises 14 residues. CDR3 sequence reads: CASVARYNNSPLHF. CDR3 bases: TGTGCCAGCGTCGCCCGATACAATAATTCACCCCTCCACTTT.

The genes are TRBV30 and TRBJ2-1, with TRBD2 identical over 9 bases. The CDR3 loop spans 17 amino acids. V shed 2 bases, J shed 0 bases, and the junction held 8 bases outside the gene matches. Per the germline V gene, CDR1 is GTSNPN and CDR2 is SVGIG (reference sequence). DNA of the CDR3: TGTGCCTGGAGTAATAGCGGGAGCAAGAACTCCTACAATGAGCAGTTCTTC. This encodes CAWSNSGSKNSYNEQFF.

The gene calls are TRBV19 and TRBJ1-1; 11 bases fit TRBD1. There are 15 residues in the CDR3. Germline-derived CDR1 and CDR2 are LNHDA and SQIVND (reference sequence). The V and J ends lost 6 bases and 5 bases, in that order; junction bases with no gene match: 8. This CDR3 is CASSLDRGRRTEAFF. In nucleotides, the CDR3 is TGTGCCAGTAGCCTGGACAGGGGGCGTCGTACTGAAGCTTTCTTT. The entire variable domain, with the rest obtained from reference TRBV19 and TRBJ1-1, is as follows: DGGITQSPKYLFRKEGQNVTLSCEQNLNHDAMYWYRQDPGQGLRLIYYSQIVNDFQKGDIAEGYSVSREKKESFPLTVTSAQKNPTAFYLCASSLDRGRRTEAFFGQGTRLTVV.